This T cell receptor beta chain was identified during a study of spatial heterogeneity in lung cancer. Study information: Alpha-chain detections were consistently fewer than beta-chain detections among the sequences.

Whole-study findings and limits: Expanded intratumoral alpha and beta TCR counts tracked tumor mutation counts.

This clonotype was recorded at least ten times. Its antigen is currently unknown. The library was designed around alpha chains, so this beta chain is a stray read whose abundance carries little weight. Time point denoted: sample taken at primary tumor resection. In TCRdb, the 5' RACE reads were re-called with MiXCR into one record per CDR3 protein. Of about 17,000 distinct CDR3 sequences in the sample, about 6.3% were seen once. The starting material was lung tumor tissue, obtained at surgery. The TCR sequence derives from a male donor with early-stage non-small cell lung cancer.

Written as DNA, the CDR3 is TGCAGTGCTAGAGGGGCTAGCGGGAGCTCCTACAATGAGCAGTTCTTC. Translating gives CSARGASGSSYNEQFF. The chain has TRBV20-1 and TRBJ2-1, with 10 nucleotides matching TRBD2. The CDR3 length is 16 residues. Germline V gene data show CDR1 as DFQATT and CDR2 as SNEGSKA (reference sequence). V was pared by 1 base and J by 0 bases, with 3 bases of the junction left unmatched.